The subject of this entry is one T cell receptor (beta chain). The sample is drawn from a study of blood T cell repertoires in COVID-19. As for the study in general: PBMCs, B-cell-depleted T cells, or T cells were the source of the cDNA or gDNA that made up the material.

The CDR3 is 14 amino acids. In the study's own analysis: The assay estimated nucleated cells by amplifying reference gene primers. The method was immunoSEQ multiplex PCR; TCRdb's version includes in-frame clones alone and lacks a portion of them. For V, J and clone size, that table is used; D and trimming come from the DNA. The table lists roughly 250,000 clones, more than 70% of them singletons. The participants were between about 18 and 90 years old and came from 24 US areas. The receptor comes from a woman between 35 and 50 years old with acute COVID-19. Sequencing used PBMCs or T cells enriched from blood (not recorded which). The rearrangement links TRBV12-1 to TRBJ2-7; the listed D gene, TRBD2, was not tested against the DNA. TRBV12-1 is a pseudogene. CDR3 bases: TGTGCCAGCAGCTTTATTTTTCGACGGGGCGAGCAGTACGTC. Amino acid sequence: CASSFIFRRGEQYV.